This TCR beta chain was identified during a study of monozygotic twins with inflammatory bowel disease. Findings and limits, study-wide: Patient repertoires may carry noise from differing immunosuppressive treatments. Between concordant and discordant twins, repertoire similarity failed to differ, a result that limited power may explain.

TCRdb derives one entry per CDR3 protein from the 5' RACE reads, leaving out DNA. The data include about 450,000 distinct CDR3 sequences; the top ten clones carry more than 2%. This CDR3 comprises 14 residues. Germline V lookup: CDR1 MNHNS, CDR2 SASEGT. In the case of this clonotype: Its target is not known.

The sequence derives from a human donor with ulcerative colitis or Crohn's disease, or a healthy co-twin of an affected twin (not recorded which). V is TRBV6-1 and J is TRBJ1-1. Specimen: blood. The CDR3 protein is CVSRRSILNTEAFF.